This T cell receptor beta chain was sequenced for a study of cytomegalovirus exposure and HLA in healthy donors. CDR1 is SQVTM and CDR2 is ANQGSEA in the germline V gene. V was clipped by 3 bases and J by 2 bases, with 10 bases between them. The CDR3 covers 13 residues. A multiplex PCR was run with 60 Vbeta primers and 13 Jbeta primers. This table comes from immunoSEQ multiplex PCR, and its TCRdb copy is limited to in-frame clones, with some not included. Of 160,000 or so clones listed, less than 90% are singletons. To note about this clone: The antigen remains unidentified.

Study results and caveats: Cytomegalovirus-associated TCR beta chains were listed, numbering roughly 150. TCR beta V- and J-gene trimming, according to a later analysis, was linked to a missense DCLRE1C variant. A later analysis appeared to link common viral pathogens to several of the most significant clusters. Reported results showed that the classifier diagnosed cytomegalovirus status with high specificity and sensitivity.

The sample was PBMCs. The source is a male donor in good health and CMV-seropositive. The J gene is TRBJ2-5, the V gene TRBV29-1; D perhaps matches TRBD2 (6 bases). The CDR3 nucleotides read TGCAGCGTTGATGAGGGAGGACAAGAGACCCAGTACTTC. It specifies CSVDEGGQETQYF.